Listed below are T cell receptor beta chains from one sample, sequenced in a study of blood T cell repertoires in COVID-19. The assay was immunoSEQ multiplex PCR, and TCRdb's table has in-frame clones only and misses some. The profile shows a few hundred thousand clones, about 88% of them singletons. Sample: peripheral blood. These receptors all stem from a woman aged 55-69 years with acute or convalescent COVID-19. The CDR3 runs from the conserved cysteine through the conserved F or W.

TRBV4-2 CASSQDLRGGTGELFF
TRBV24-1 CATSDQTGEAFF
TRBV18 CASSPSPSGPSTDTQYF
TRBV28 CASSVGGNYGYTF
TRBV11-2 CASSKRDSTGTDTQYF
TRBV28 CASSRLPSGRNTGELFF
TRBV6-2/TRBV6-3 CASSYTASSYEQYF
TRBV4-3 CASSQDQGIQPQHF
TRBV11-2 CASSLGGENTEAFF
TRBV7-9 CASSLVGSGEKLFF
TRBV7-8 CASSFRGQGGHEQYF
TRBV12-3/TRBV12-4 CASSLGQGYGYTF
TRBV4-3 CASSQDQGVRYEQYF
TRBV5-4 CASSLAVSGGAAYNEQFF
TRBV4-3 CASSQRGSGQGTDTQYF
TRBV9 CASSTPPSEKLFF
TRBV7-2 CASSLARSRVANEQFF
TRBV24-1 CATSGGRGRNEQFF
TRBV5-1 CASSQTDSYTGELFF
TRBV7-2 CASSQDSYEQYF
TRBV29-1 CSVENRVTYEQYF
TRBV6-1 CASSGNRGSRDTEAFF
TRBV7-2 CASSTGQGSGNTIYF
TRBV5-1 CASRILGTGGGETQYF
TRBV7-9 CASSTRDSFSYEQYF
TRBV5-8 CASSLPGQGAQYEQYF
TRBV15 CATSGRLDTGELFF
TRBV23-1 CASSLRRYGYTF
TRBV7-2 CASSSLPTGRNTGELFF
TRBV11-2 CASSLAAGSQPQHF
TRBV7-2 CASSLQGDYTEAFF
TRBV6-1 CASSEDGYYGYTF